The present entry profiles one TCR beta chain with its context. The data were obtained in a study of blood T cells in healthy people across ages. Then a second PCR, running about 6 to 12 cycles, was carried out with a sample-barcoded 5' primer and a J-beta primer mix. TCRdb independently ran MiXCR on the 5' RACE reads; one entry per CDR3 protein. Here the sample spans some 800,000 distinct CDR3 sequences, 20% to 30% being singletons. The V end lost 8 bases, the J end lost 1 base, and 10 bases lay between the germline ends. CDR3 length equals 13 residues. CDR1 is ENHRY and CDR2 is SYGVKD in the germline V gene. The same specimen was also included in a second study, on T cells of mothers and their children. This second report adds: Normalized overlap was always slightly, never significantly, higher in related than unrelated mother-child pairs.

Sequenced material: blood. The TCR originated in a boy aged 5-17 years in good health. This chain joins TRBV10-3 and TRBJ2-3; D unclear. The CDR3 here is CAISPAGTDTQYF. DNA for the CDR3: TGTGCCATCTCCCCAGCAGGCACAGATACGCAGTATTTT.